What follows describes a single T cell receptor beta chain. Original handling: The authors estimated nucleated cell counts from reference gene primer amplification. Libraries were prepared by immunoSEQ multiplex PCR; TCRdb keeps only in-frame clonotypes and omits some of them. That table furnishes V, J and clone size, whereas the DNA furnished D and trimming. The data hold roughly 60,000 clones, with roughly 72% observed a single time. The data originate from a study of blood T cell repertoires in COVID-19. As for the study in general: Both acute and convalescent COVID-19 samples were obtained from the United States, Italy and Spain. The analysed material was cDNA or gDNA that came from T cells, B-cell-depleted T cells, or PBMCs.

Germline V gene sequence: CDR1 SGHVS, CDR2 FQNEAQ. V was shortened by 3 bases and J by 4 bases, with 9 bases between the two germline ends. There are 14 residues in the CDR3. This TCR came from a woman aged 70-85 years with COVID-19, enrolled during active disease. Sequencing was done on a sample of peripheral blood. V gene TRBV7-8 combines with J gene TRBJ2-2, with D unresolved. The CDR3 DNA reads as TGTGCCAGCAGCTTCAGCACAGCCACCGGGGAGCTGTTTTTT. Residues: CASSFSTATGELFF.